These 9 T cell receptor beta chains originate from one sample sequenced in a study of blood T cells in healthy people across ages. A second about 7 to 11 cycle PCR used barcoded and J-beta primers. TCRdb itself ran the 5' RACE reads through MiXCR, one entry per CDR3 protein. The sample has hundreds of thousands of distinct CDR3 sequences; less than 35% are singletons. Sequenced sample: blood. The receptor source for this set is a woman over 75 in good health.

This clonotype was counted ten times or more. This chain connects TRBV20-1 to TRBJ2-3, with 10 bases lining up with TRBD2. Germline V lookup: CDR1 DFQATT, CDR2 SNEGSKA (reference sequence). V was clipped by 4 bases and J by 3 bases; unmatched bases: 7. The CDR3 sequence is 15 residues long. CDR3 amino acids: CSATQTSGITDTQYF. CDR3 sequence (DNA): TGCAGTGCTACCCAAACTAGCGGGATAACAGATACGCAGTATTTT.

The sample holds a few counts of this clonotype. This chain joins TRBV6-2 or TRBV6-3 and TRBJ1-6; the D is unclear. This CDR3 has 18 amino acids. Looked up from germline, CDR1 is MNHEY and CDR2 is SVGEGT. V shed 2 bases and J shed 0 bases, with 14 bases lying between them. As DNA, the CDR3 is TGTGCCAGCAGTTACGACTACGGAGTGAGCTCCTATAATTCACCCCTCCACTTT. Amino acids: CASSYDYGVSSYNSPLHF.

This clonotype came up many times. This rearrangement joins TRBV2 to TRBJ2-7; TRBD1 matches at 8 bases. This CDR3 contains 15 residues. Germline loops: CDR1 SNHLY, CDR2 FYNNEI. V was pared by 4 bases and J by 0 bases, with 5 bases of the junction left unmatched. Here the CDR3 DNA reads TGTGCCAGCAGTGTTGACAGGGGAAGCTCCTACGAGCAGTACTTC. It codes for CASSVDRGSSYEQYF.

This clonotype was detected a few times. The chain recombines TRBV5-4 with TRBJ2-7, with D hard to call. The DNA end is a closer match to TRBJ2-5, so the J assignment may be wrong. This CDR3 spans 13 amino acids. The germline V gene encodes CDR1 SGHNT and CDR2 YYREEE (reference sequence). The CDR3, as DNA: TGTGCCAGCAGCTTGAAGGATTCGGAGACCCAGTACTTC. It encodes CASSLKDSETQYF.

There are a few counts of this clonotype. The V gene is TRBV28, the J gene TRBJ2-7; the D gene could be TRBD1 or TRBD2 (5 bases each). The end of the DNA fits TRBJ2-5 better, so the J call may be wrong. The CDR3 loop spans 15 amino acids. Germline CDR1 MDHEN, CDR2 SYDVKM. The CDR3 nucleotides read TGTGCCAGCAGTTCCCCCGGGACCCCTCAAGAGACCCAGTACTTC. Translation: CASSSPGTPQETQYF.

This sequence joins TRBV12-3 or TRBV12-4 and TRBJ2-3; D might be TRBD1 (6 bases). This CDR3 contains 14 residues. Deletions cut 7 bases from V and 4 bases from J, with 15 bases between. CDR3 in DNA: TGTGCCAGCAAGACAGGAGATTTCGCAGATACGCAGTATTTT. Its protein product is CASKTGDFADTQYF.

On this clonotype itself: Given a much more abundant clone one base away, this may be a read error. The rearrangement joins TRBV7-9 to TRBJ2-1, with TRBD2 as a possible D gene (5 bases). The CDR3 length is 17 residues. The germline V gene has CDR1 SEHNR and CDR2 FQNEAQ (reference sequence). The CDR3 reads CTSSGLLGVSSYNEQFF. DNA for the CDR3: TGTACCAGCAGCGGCCTTCTTGGGGTGAGCTCCTACAATGAGCAGTTCTTC.

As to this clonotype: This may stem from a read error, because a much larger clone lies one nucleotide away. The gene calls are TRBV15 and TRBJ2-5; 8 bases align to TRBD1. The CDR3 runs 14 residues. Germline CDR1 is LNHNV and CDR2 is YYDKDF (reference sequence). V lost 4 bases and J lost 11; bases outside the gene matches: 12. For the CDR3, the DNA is TGTGCCACCAGCACCAGGACAGGGTACAATGAGCAGTACTTC. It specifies CATSTRTGYNEQYF.

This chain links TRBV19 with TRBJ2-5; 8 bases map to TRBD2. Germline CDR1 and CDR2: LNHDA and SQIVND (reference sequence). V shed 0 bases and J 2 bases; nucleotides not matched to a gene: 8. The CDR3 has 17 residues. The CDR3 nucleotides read TGTGCCAGTAGTATAGATCGGACTAGCTACAAACAAGAGACCCAGTACTTC. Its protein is CASSIDRTSYKQETQYF.